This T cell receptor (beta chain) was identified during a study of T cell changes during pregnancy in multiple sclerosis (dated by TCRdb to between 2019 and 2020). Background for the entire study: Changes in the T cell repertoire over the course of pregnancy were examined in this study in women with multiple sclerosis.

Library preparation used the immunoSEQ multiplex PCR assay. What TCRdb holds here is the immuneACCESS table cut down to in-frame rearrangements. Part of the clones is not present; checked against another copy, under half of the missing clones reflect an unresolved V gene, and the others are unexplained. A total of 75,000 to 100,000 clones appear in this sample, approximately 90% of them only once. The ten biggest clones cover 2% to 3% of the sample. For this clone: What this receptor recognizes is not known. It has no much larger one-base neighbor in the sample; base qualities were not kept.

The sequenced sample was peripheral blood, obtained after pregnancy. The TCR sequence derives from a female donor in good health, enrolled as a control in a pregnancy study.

The CDR3 reads as follows: CASSSDRGPTGELFF. The nucleotide sequence is TGCGCCAGCAGCTCCGACAGGGGACCTACCGGGGAGCTGTTTTTT. Recombination joined TRBV5-1 with TRBJ2-2; TRBD1 matches 8 bases in the middle. For CDR1 and CDR2, the germline V gene lists SGHRS and YFSETQ. The CDR3 has 15 amino acids, counting the end cysteine and phenylalanine. The only DNA kept is the CDR3, 45 bases in frame from the first base. V trim: 3 bases; J trim: 5 bases; unmatched bases: 6.